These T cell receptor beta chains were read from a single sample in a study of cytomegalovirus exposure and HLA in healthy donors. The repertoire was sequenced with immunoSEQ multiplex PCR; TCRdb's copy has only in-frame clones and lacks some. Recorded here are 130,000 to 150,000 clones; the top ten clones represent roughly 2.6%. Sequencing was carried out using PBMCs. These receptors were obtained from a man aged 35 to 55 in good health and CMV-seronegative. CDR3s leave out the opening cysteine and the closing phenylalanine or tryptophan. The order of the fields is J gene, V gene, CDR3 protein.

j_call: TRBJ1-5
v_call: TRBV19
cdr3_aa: ASSNRVSQPQH

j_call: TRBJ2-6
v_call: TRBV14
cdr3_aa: ASSQFSGTIPSGANVLT

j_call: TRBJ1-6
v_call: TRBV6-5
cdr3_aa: ASSYGGSSYNSPLH

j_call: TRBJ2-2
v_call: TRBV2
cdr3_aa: ASITRGAGTGELF

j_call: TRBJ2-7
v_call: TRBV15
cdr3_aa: ATSFGSHEQY

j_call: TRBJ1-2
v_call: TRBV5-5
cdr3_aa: ASSLRYKDYGYT

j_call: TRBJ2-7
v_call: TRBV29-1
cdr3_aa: SVEAGTGKHEQY

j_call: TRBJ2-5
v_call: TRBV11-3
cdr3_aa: ASSKHQGETQY

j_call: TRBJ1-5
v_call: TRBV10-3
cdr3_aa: ATMDTYNQPQH

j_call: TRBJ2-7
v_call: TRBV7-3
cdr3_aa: ASSPSTAGEQY

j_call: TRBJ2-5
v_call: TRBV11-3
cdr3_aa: ASSPGQGAERETQY

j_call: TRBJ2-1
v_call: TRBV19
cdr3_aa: ASSSGGGNNEQF

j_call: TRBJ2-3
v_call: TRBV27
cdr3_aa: ASSLSIGGTQY

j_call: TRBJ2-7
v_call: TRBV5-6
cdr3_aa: ASSADGVWY

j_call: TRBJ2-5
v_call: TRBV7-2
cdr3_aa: ASSKQGSGETQY

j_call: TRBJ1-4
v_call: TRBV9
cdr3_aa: ASSVGQGLKLF

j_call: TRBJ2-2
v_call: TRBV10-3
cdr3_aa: AISEPGGSRPGELF

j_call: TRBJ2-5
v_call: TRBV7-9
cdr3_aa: ASSPPGRAALQETQY

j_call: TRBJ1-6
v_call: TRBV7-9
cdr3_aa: ASSPLDRGNSPLH

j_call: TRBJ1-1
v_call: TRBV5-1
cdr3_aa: ASSVFDRAVTEAF

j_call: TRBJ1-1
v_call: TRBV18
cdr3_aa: ASSPPDRMNTEAF

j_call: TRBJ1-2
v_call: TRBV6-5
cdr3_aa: ASSYDQGGIHT

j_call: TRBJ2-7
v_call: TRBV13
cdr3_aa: ASSEPGQAYEQY

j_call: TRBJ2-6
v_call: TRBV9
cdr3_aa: ASSVGVSSGANVLT

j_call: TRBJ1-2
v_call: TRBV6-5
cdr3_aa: ASSYSIWGNGYT

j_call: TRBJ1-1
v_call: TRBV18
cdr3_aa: ASSPEAGGTEAF

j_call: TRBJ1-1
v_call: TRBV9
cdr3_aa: ASSGGMNTEAF

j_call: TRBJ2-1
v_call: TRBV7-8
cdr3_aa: ASSLGTTYNEQF

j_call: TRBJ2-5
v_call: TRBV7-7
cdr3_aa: ASSSGQGETQY

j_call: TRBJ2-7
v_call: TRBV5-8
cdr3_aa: ASSRGQGRYEQY

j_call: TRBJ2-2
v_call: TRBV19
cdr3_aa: ASSIVRNTGELF

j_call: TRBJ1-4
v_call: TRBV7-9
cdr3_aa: ASSPGNEKLF

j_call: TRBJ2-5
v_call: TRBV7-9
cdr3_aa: ASSLAGDRTQY

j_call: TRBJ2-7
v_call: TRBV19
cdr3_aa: ASSPRLAGGYEQY

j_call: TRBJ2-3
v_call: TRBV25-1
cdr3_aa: ASSDSSSTDTQY

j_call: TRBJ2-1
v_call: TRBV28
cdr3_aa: ASSELDRGLWQF

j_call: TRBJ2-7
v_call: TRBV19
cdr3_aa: ASSIAGTRSSYEQY

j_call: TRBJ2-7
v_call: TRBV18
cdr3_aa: ASSPGMLTGGYEQY

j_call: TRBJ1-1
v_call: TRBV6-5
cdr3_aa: ASSIVQMNTEAF

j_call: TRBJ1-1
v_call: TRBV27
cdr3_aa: ASSLGSQGNTEAF

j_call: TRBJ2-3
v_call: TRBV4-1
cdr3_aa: ASSRTGDTQY

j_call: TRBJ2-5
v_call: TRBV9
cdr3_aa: ASSVSSQETQY

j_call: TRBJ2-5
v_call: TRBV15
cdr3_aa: ATSRDAPGGQETQY

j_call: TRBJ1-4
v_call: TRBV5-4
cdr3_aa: ASSSEGQEKLF

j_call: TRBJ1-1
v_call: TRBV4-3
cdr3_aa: ASSPGTGFGNTEAF

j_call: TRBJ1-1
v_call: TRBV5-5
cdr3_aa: ASSPGRGNTEAF

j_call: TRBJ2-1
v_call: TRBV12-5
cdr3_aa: ASGFTRAGGISYNEQF

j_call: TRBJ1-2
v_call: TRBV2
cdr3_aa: ASTTGFLYGYT

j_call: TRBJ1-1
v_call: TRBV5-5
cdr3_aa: ASSLTPFNTEAF

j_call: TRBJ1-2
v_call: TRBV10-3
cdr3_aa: AIRGGLSYGYT

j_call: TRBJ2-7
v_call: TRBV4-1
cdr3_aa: ASSQAPGLATYEQY

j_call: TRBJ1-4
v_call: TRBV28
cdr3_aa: ASSLPGTGGEKLF

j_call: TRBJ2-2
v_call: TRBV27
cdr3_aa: ASSLSSHSPTGELF

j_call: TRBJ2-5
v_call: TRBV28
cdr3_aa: ASSWQTGPRGEETQY